This T cell receptor (beta chain) originates from a study of T-cell memory formation after mild COVID-19. MiXCR, applied by TCRdb to the 5' RACE reads, yields one record per CDR3 protein. In the table there are nearly 350,000 distinct CDR3 sequences, roughly 13% of which are singletons. The specimen was PBMCs or a T cell subset sorted from them (not recorded which). The clonotype comes from a man younger than 30 who had mild COVID-19 (a few samples of this study predate the infection). Cell type and time point are not known.

CDR3 sequence (DNA): TGCGCCAGCAGCCTCTGGTATTCTTCGCGGGAGGGCCGTGGCACAGATACGCAGTATTTT. Its protein is CASSLWYSSREGRGTDTQYF. The V call is TRBV4-3, the J call TRBJ2-3; 9 bases agree with TRBD2. Germline assignment: CDR1 LGHNA and CDR2 YSLEER. The CDR3 runs 20 residues. After removal of 4 bases from V and 1 base from J, the junction contained 18 bases not matched to a gene.